A selection of T cell receptor beta chains follows, all from one sample in a study of blood T cell repertoires in COVID-19. The protocol was immunoSEQ multiplex PCR, while the TCRdb copy is restricted to in-frame clones and leaves out a portion. The data show some 120,000 clones, roughly four fifths seen once. Material: peripheral blood. Source of these receptors: a man in his sixties with acute or convalescent COVID-19. Each CDR3 is given with its conserved first and last residue. The order of the fields is J gene, V gene, D gene, CDR3 DNA, CDR3 protein. A D gene is named only where the DNA matches it firmly.

J gene: TRBJ2-4; V gene: TRBV11-2; D gene: NA; CDR3 DNA: TGTGCCAGCAGCTTTACAGGGATAGCCAAAAACATTCAGTACTTC; CDR3 protein: CASSFTGIAKNIQYF
J gene: TRBJ2-7; V gene: TRBV18; D gene: TRBD2; CDR3 DNA: TGTGCCAGCTCACAATCTAGCGGGAGGAATAGCGAGCAGTACTTC; CDR3 protein: CASSQSSGRNSEQYF
J gene: TRBJ2-1; V gene: TRBV24-1; D gene: NA; CDR3 DNA: TGTGCCACCAGCCTAACCGGGACACTTTACAATGAGCAGTTCTTC; CDR3 protein: CATSLTGTLYNEQFF
J gene: TRBJ2-3; V gene: TRBV5-8; D gene: TRBD1; CDR3 DNA: TGTGCCAGCAGCACGGGGACAGGGGGTTTCACAGATACGCAGTATTTT; CDR3 protein: CASSTGTGGFTDTQYF
J gene: TRBJ2-1; V gene: TRBV30; D gene: TRBD1; CDR3 DNA: TGTGCCTGGAGTGTTGGGACAGGTGAGCAGTTCTTC; CDR3 protein: CAWSVGTGEQFF
J gene: TRBJ1-2; V gene: TRBV19; D gene: NA; CDR3 DNA: TGTGCCAGTAGAACCAGGGGCGAGGGCTATGGCTACACCTTC; CDR3 protein: CASRTRGEGYGYTF
J gene: TRBJ2-7; V gene: TRBV18; D gene: TRBD1; CDR3 DNA: TGTGCCAGCTCCCGGGGACAGGACATCTACGAGCAGTACTTC; CDR3 protein: CASSRGQDIYEQYF
J gene: TRBJ1-1; V gene: TRBV18; D gene: NA; CDR3 DNA: TGTGCCAGCTCAACAGGCTCGTTAACTGAAGCTTTCTTT; CDR3 protein: CASSTGSLTEAFF
J gene: TRBJ1-5; V gene: TRBV14; D gene: NA; CDR3 DNA: TGTGCCAGCAGCCAATCGTCGGAGGGACAGCCCCAGCATTTT; CDR3 protein: CASSQSSEGQPQHF
J gene: TRBJ1-2; V gene: TRBV5-1; D gene: TRBD1; CDR3 DNA: TGCGCCAGCAGCTTGGTAGGAGGGGGCCCGGGGGGCTACACCTTC; CDR3 protein: CASSLVGGGPGGYTF
J gene: TRBJ2-1; V gene: TRBV19; D gene: TRBD2; CDR3 DNA: TGTGCCAGTAGTTGGCAAGCGGGACTTCTGAACAATGAGCAGTTCTTC; CDR3 protein: CASSWQAGLLNNEQFF
J gene: TRBJ2-1; V gene: TRBV27; D gene: TRBD2; CDR3 DNA: TGTGCCAGCAGTTTAACGCTAGCGGGAGGTTTAACCTACAATGAGCAGTTCTTC; CDR3 protein: CASSLTLAGGLTYNEQFF